This TCR beta chain was obtained from a study of blood T cell repertoires in COVID-19. On the study more broadly: Researchers got acute and convalescent COVID-19 samples from the United States, Italy and Spain. Nucleic acid was either cDNA or gDNA, and it came from T cells, B-cell-depleted T cells, or PBMCs.

This clone appeared once. Repertoires were generated with immunoSEQ multiplex PCR, while TCRdb's copy carries only in-frame clones and drops some. The table records 100,000 to 120,000 clones, about 84% of them present only once. V was cut by 0 bases and J by 2 bases, with 8 bases left in between. Germline V lookup: CDR1 SGHDT, CDR2 YYEEEE. The CDR3 is 14 residues long. The sample consisted of peripheral blood. This clonotype was obtained from a man in his fifties or sixties with acute or convalescent COVID-19. The chain carries TRBV5-6 and TRBJ1-1, with no clear D. DNA of the CDR3: TGTGCCAGCAGCTTGGACAGTAAAAACACTGAAGCTTTCTTT. The encoded protein is CASSLDSKNTEAFF. The entire variable domain, with the rest obtained from reference TRBV5-6 and TRBJ1-1, is as follows: DAGVTQSPTHLIKTRGQQVTLRCSPKSGHDTVSWYQQALGQGPQFIFQYYEEEERQRGNFPDRFSGHQFPNYSSELNVNALLLGDSALYLCASSLDSKNTEAFFGQGTRLTVV.